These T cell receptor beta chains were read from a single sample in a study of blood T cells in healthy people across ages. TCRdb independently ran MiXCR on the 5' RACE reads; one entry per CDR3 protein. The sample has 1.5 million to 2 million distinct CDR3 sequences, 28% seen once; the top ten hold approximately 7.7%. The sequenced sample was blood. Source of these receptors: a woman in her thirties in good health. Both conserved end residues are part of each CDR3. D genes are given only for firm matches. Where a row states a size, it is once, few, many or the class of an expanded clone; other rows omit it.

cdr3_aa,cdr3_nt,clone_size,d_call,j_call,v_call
CATSRTALAGGTLGSANEQFF,TGTGCCACCAGCAGGACCGCCCTAGCGGGAGGGACCCTAGGGTCCGCCAATGAGCAGTTCTTC,.,TRBD2,TRBJ2-1,TRBV15
CASSQSPRRQFF,TGCGCCAGCAGCCAATCCCCTCGTCGGCAGTTCTTC,.,.,TRBJ2-1,TRBV4-3
CAWSVGGPGEKLFF,TGTGCCTGGAGTGTAGGGGGTCCCGGTGAAAAACTGTTTTTT,.,.,TRBJ1-4,TRBV30
CASSLLDGEAQETQYF,TGCGCCAGCAGCTTGCTTGACGGGGAGGCACAAGAGACCCAGTACTTC,.,.,TRBJ2-5,TRBV5-1
CASSLLQAPGEQFF,TGCGCCAGCAGCTTACTTCAGGCCCCGGGAGAGCAGTTCTTC,few,.,TRBJ2-1,TRBV5-1
CSVQGDGETQYF,TGCAGCGTACAGGGGGACGGGGAGACCCAGTACTTC,.,TRBD1,TRBJ2-5,TRBV29-1
CASYRGTGGYEKLFF,TGTGCCAGCTACAGGGGGACAGGGGGGTATGAAAAACTGTTTTTT,.,TRBD1,TRBJ1-4,TRBV7-3
CASSEPPGDTEAFF,TGTGCCAGCAGCGAACCCCCAGGAGACACTGAAGCTTTCTTT,few,.,TRBJ1-1,TRBV9
CASSSDALSTDTQYF,TGTGCCAGCAGCTCGGACGCCCTGAGCACAGATACGCAGTATTTT,.,.,TRBJ2-3,TRBV7-9
CASSSAGDGEKLFF,TGCGCCAGCAGCTCCGCCGGAGACGGCGAAAAACTGTTTTTT,.,.,TRBJ1-4,TRBV5-1
CASSQRGPREQYF,TGTGCCAGCAGTCAGCGGGGGCCACGAGAGCAGTACTTC,few,TRBD2,TRBJ2-7,TRBV6-2/TRBV6-3
CASSLSSGRRNEQFF,TGTGCCAGCAGCTTATCTAGCGGGAGGAGGAATGAGCAGTTCTTC,.,TRBD2,TRBJ2-1,TRBV7-8
CASRAEDPNYGYTF,TGCGCCAGCAGGGCGGAGGACCCTAACTATGGCTACACCTTC,few,.,TRBJ1-2,TRBV5-1
CAKGRIYGYTF,TGTGCCAAAGGACGGATCTATGGCTACACCTTC,.,.,TRBJ1-2,TRBV12-3/TRBV12-4
CASSAYSGANVLTF,TGTGCCAGCAGCGCCTACTCTGGGGCCAACGTCCTGACTTTC,few,.,TRBJ2-6,TRBV9
CASSTGTANSYEQYF,TGCGCCAGCAGTACCGGGACAGCCAATTCCTACGAGCAGTACTTC,many,TRBD1,TRBJ2-7,TRBV10-1
CASSQGSGRGGEQFF,TGTGCCAGCAGCCAGGGCAGCGGGAGAGGAGGAGAGCAGTTCTTC,few,TRBD2,TRBJ2-1,TRBV7-2
CASSRRGVLSYEQYF,TGTGCCAGTAGCCGGCGGGGGGTTCTCTCCTACGAGCAGTACTTC,.,TRBD2,TRBJ2-7,TRBV19
CASSFEGLYGYTF,TGTGCCAGCAGTTTTGAGGGCCTCTATGGCTACACCTTC,.,.,TRBJ1-2,TRBV12-3/TRBV12-4
CASSESGRDSEQYF,TGCGCCAGCAGTGAGTCTGGCAGGGATTCCGAGCAGTACTTC,many,.,TRBJ2-7,TRBV10-1
CASSLAPTGGKETQFF,TGTGCCAGCAGCTTAGCCCCCACAGGGGGCAAAGAGACCCAGTTCTTC,.,TRBD1,TRBJ2-1,TRBV7-9
CASSLVGVGTDTRYF,.,once,.,TRBJ2-3,TRBV5-1
CASSFSTSGGPSSYEQYF,TGTGCCAGCAGCTTCTCTACCAGCGGGGGCCCTAGCTCCTACGAGCAGTACTTC,.,TRBD2,TRBJ2-7,TRBV7-9
CATSDPGQWNTEAFF,TGTGCCACCAGTGATCCCGGACAGTGGAACACTGAAGCTTTCTTT,once,.,TRBJ1-1,TRBV24-1
CSASGTNYEQYF,TGCAGTGCTAGCGGAACTAACTACGAGCAGTACTTC,.,.,TRBJ2-7,TRBV20-1
CASSSKVAGAPNEQFF,TGTGCCAGCAGCAGCAAAGTCGCGGGAGCCCCCAACGAGCAGTTCTTC,.,TRBD2,TRBJ2-1,TRBV5-6
CASSQTQVEQYF,TGCGCCAGCAGCCAGACTCAGGTCGAGCAGTACTTC,many,.,TRBJ2-7,TRBV5-1
CASTGRGGQETQYF,TGTGCCAGCACTGGGCGGGGGGGTCAAGAGACCCAGTACTTC,few,TRBD2,TRBJ2-5,TRBV28
CACSGAGTRRDEQFF,TGTGCCTGCTCGGGGGCGGGAACTAGACGGGATGAGCAGTTCTTC,.,.,TRBJ2-1,TRBV3-1
CASSTTQEGTDTQYF,TGCGCCAGCAGTACTACACAGGAGGGCACAGATACGCAGTATTTT,.,.,TRBJ2-3,TRBV10-1
CASSRTGGGDYGYTF,TGTGCCAGCAGTCGAACAGGGGGCGGGGACTATGGCTACACCTTC,few,TRBD1,TRBJ1-2,TRBV27
CASSPSGKGDTQYF,TGTGCCAGCAGCCCGAGCGGGAAAGGAGATACGCAGTATTTT,few,TRBD2,TRBJ2-3,TRBV3-1
CASSRQLYEQYF,TGTGCCAGCAGTCGACAGCTCTACGAGCAGTACTTC,few,.,TRBJ2-7,TRBV2
CASSEDWGRGADTQYF,TGTGCCAGCAGTGAAGATTGGGGCAGGGGAGCAGATACGCAGTATTTT,.,.,TRBJ2-3,TRBV2
CASSYVGLSNEQFF,TGTGCCAGCAGTTACGTTGGTCTGAGCAATGAGCAGTTCTTC,.,.,TRBJ2-1,TRBV6-5
CTSSLIVGLEQFF,TGCACCAGCAGCTTGATCGTGGGGCTTGAGCAGTTCTTC,.,.,TRBJ2-1,TRBV5-1
CASSLAWELNEQYF,TGTGCCAGCAGCTTAGCGTGGGAGCTCAACGAGCAGTACTTC,.,.,TRBJ2-7,TRBV7-8
CSAPSPSRSNEQFF,TGCAGTGCACCGTCGCCTAGCAGGAGTAATGAGCAGTTCTTC,few,.,TRBJ2-1,TRBV20-1
CAISSGPKGYEQYF,TGTGCCATTAGCTCGGGCCCTAAGGGCTACGAGCAGTACTTC,many,.,TRBJ2-7,TRBV10-3
CASSEVQSPSDEQFF,TGTGCCAGCAGTGAGGTCCAGTCTCCTAGTGATGAGCAGTTCTTC,few,.,TRBJ2-1,TRBV6-1
CSVEKGGYTF,TGCAGCGTGGAAAAGGGTGGCTACACCTTC,many,.,TRBJ1-2,TRBV29-1
CASSGPGQGVDEQFF,TGTGCCAGCAGCGGCCCGGGACAGGGCGTCGATGAGCAGTTCTTC,.,TRBD1,TRBJ2-1,TRBV6-2/TRBV6-3
CASSSSSGRASAGELFF,TGTGCCAGCAGCTCCAGTAGCGGGAGGGCCTCAGCCGGGGAGCTGTTTTTT,.,TRBD2,TRBJ2-2,TRBV7-2
CASSYSRLDLRNEQFF,TGTGCCAGCAGTTACTCGAGGTTGGACCTCCGCAATGAGCAGTTCTTC,few,.,TRBJ2-1,TRBV6-2/TRBV6-3
CVSTPRAANSPLHF,TGTGTCAGCACCCCCAGAGCGGCTAATTCACCCCTCCACTTT,.,.,TRBJ1-6,TRBV6-5
CASSLQGANTGELFF,TGCGCCAGCAGCTTGCAGGGGGCGAACACCGGGGAGCTGTTTTTT,few,TRBD1,TRBJ2-2,TRBV5-1
CASSFEGGAQNTEAFF,TGTGCCAGCAGCTTTGAAGGGGGAGCCCAAAACACTGAAGCTTTCTTT,few,.,TRBJ1-1,TRBV7-9
CASSRVGINEQFF,TGTGCCAGCAGCCGGGTGGGAATCAATGAGCAGTTCTTC,once,.,TRBJ2-1,TRBV9
CASSLDVQETQYF,TGCGCCAGCAGCTTGGACGTCCAAGAGACCCAGTACTTC,many,.,TRBJ2-5,TRBV5-1
CASSQYSSGGAADTQYF,TGTGCCAGCAGCCAATACTCTAGCGGGGGGGCCGCAGATACGCAGTATTTT,few,TRBD2,TRBJ2-3,TRBV3-1
CASSSMVGQGDTQYF,TGTGCCAGCAGCTCTATGGTGGGTCAGGGAGATACGCAGTATTTT,.,.,TRBJ2-3,TRBV7-6
CASSGQGARRYQPQHF,TGTGCCAGCAGCGGACAGGGGGCAAGGCGGTATCAGCCCCAGCATTTT,few,TRBD1,TRBJ1-5,TRBV28
CASSFGTYQYEQYF,TGTGCCAGCAGCTTCGGGACGTACCAATACGAGCAGTACTTC,many,.,TRBJ2-7,TRBV7-8
CASTTAQGRNSPLHF,TGTGCCAGCACCACGGCGCAGGGGCGGAATTCACCCCTCCACTTT,.,.,TRBJ1-6,TRBV28
CAGSTDGYLGETQYF,TGTGCCGGCAGCACAGACGGGTATTTGGGAGAGACCCAGTACTTC,.,.,TRBJ2-5,TRBV7-2
CASSLSRQGLNGYTF,TGTGCCAGCAGTTTATCGCGGCAGGGGCTGAATGGCTACACCTTC,.,.,TRBJ1-2,TRBV27
CASSQGAGGVTGELFF,TGCGCCAGCAGCCAAGGTGCAGGGGGTGTCACCGGGGAGCTGTTTTTT,few,TRBD1,TRBJ2-2,TRBV4-3
CASSKRGVADEQYF,TGTGCCAGCAGTAAAAGAGGGGTGGCGGACGAGCAGTACTTC,.,.,TRBJ2-7,TRBV28
CASSSSGVTKNIQYF,TGTGCCAGCAGCTCCTCAGGGGTTACCAAAAACATTCAGTACTTC,few,.,TRBJ2-4,TRBV12-3/TRBV12-4
CATRGETLAGVYNEQFF,TGTGCCACTCGTGGGGAAACTCTAGCGGGAGTATACAATGAGCAGTTCTTC,.,TRBD2,TRBJ2-1,TRBV19